These T cell receptor beta chains were read from a single sample in a study of shared clonotypes between healthy human individuals. Sequencing was performed with immunoSEQ multiplex PCR; in TCRdb, only in-frame clones are kept and a portion is missing. The data hold 2 million to 2.5 million clones, with just under 95% observed a single time. Specimen: naive CD4+ T cells from PBMCs. The receptors come from a young man in good health. Some clones in this sample may be carry-over from other donors' samples. Both conserved end residues are part of each CDR3. The D gene is left open where the match is weak. A clone size is listed for some rows: how often the clone was seen (once, few, many), or a class if it is expanded.

.,TRBV18,19,TRBD1,TRBJ1-2,TGTGCCAGCTCACAAAAACAGGGGTCTGGTATGGGCGAAGACTATGGCTACACCTTC,CASSQKQGSGMGEDYGYTF
.,TRBV28,17,.,TRBJ1-4,TGTGCCACCACCCGAGGAGAGGGACGAGGAACTAATGAAAAACTGTTTTTT,CATTRGEGRGTNEKLFF
.,TRBV28,17,.,TRBJ2-5,TGTGCCAGCAGTCCTCGGAGCTGGCTTCAGGTCCAAGAGACCCAGTACTTC,CASSPRSWLQVQETQYF
.,TRBV9,16,TRBD1,TRBJ1-3,TGTGCCAGCAGCGCCGGGACAGGGGCTTCTGGAAACACCATATATTTT,CASSAGTGASGNTIYF
.,TRBV7-9,14,.,TRBJ2-5,TGTGCCAGCAGTAGGCAGTTTGCCGAAGAGACCCAGTACTTC,CASSRQFAEETQYF
.,TRBV6-5,14,.,TRBJ2-5,TGTGCCAGCAGTTACTCTGGGGTTACGGAGACCCAGTACTTC,CASSYSGVTETQYF
.,TRBV7-2,15,TRBD1,TRBJ2-7,TGTGCCAGCAGCGCAAGGACAGGGGGCTTGTGGGAGCAGTACTTC,CASSARTGGLWEQYF
.,TRBV6-1,12,TRBD1,TRBJ2-7,TGTGCCAGCAGACGGGACAGGGGCGAGCAGTACTTC,CASRRDRGEQYF
.,TRBV18,13,.,TRBJ2-3,TGTGCCAGCTCACCGGTGAAGGAGAATACGCAGTATTTT,CASSPVKENTQYF
.,TRBV5-4,14,TRBD1,TRBJ2-7,TGTGCCAGCAGCTTGATACAGGGGGCGGGGGAGCAGTACTTC,CASSLIQGAGEQYF
.,TRBV11-2,13,.,TRBJ2-7,TGTGCCAGCAGCTTAGCGGGGGCGGGGGAGCAGTACTTC,CASSLAGAGEQYF
once,TRBV5-4,13,TRBD1,TRBJ1-2,TGTGCCAGCAGCTCCAGGGGGGCGATGGGCTACACCTTC,CASSSRGAMGYTF
.,TRBV15,15,.,TRBJ2-7,TGTGCCACCAGCCGGGACACGACTAGGTTCCACGAGCAGTACTTC,CATSRDTTRFHEQYF
once,TRBV4-3,16,.,TRBJ1-3,TGCGCCAGCAGCCAAGAACGGCGGCAGTCTGGAAACACCATATATTTT,CASSQERRQSGNTIYF
once,TRBV28,16,.,TRBJ1-2,TGTGCCAGCAGCTCGGGAGCCGGGACACTGGTAGGGGGCTACACCTTC,CASSSGAGTLVGGYTF
.,TRBV28,15,.,TRBJ2-5,TGTGCCAGCAGTTCCGAGGGGGTTCGTCAAGAGACCCAGTACTTC,CASSSEGVRQETQYF
.,TRBV5-1,16,.,TRBJ2-1,TGCGCCAGCAGCTTGGCGGGGAGCCCCTCCTACAATGAGCAGTTCTTC,CASSLAGSPSYNEQFF
.,TRBV5-1,17,TRBD2,TRBJ2-1,TGCGCCAGCAGCGGTAGACTAGCGGGGAGCTCCTACAATGAGCAGTTCTTC,CASSGRLAGSSYNEQFF
.,TRBV18,13,.,TRBJ1-2,TGTGCCAGCTCACCGCAGGGGACCTATGGCTACACCTTC,CASSPQGTYGYTF
.,TRBV7-3,13,.,TRBJ1-1,TGTGCCAGCAGCCTGACCGTCAGCACTGAAGCTTTCTTT,CASSLTVSTEAFF
.,TRBV19,15,TRBD1,TRBJ2-7,TGTGCCAGTAGTCTGTCGACAGGGATTACCTACGAGCAGTACTTC,CASSLSTGITYEQYF
.,TRBV6-5,15,TRBD1,TRBJ1-2,TGTGCCAGCAGTCTCGGACAGGGAGGTCTGGAAGGCTACACCTTC,CASSLGQGGLEGYTF
.,TRBV6-6,14,.,TRBJ1-6,TGTGCCAGCAATAACCGGGGGCAATTATCCCCCCTCCACTTT,CASNNRGQLSPLHF
few,TRBV6-6,13,.,TRBJ1-1,TGTGCCAGCGCGACGGGGTATTATTCTGAAGCTTTCTTT,CASATGYYSEAFF
.,TRBV6-5,14,.,TRBJ2-5,TGTGCCAGCAGTTACCTTACGGGTTCGGAGACCCAGTACTTC,CASSYLTGSETQYF
.,TRBV19,15,TRBD1,TRBJ2-7,TGTGCCAGTAGTCTCGGGACAGGGGTTGCCTACGAGCAGTACTTC,CASSLGTGVAYEQYF
once,TRBV2,17,TRBD2,TRBJ2-1,TGTGCCAGCACCGGACTAGCGGGACTCTTTGGGTTAAATGAGCAGTTCTTC,CASTGLAGLFGLNEQFF
.,TRBV2,14,TRBD1,TRBJ1-3,TGTGCCAGCAAGGGGACAGCAACAAGAAACACCATATATTTT,CASKGTATRNTIYF
.,TRBV10-2,12,.,TRBJ1-4,TGCGCCAGCAGTGACGTAGGAGAAAAACTGTTTTTT,CASSDVGEKLFF
.,TRBV5-1,12,.,TRBJ1-2,TGCGCCAGCAGCTTAAACTCTAGGGGCTACACCTTC,CASSLNSRGYTF
once,TRBV2,17,.,TRBJ2-3,TGTGCCAGCAGTGAAAGGGGTTCAGAGGTTAGCACAGATACGCAGTATTTT,CASSERGSEVSTDTQYF
.,TRBV7-3,17,.,TRBJ2-6,TGTGCCAGCAGCTCGACCACTGGACTCTCTGGGGCCAACGTCCTGACTTTC,CASSSTTGLSGANVLTF
.,TRBV7-2,16,.,TRBJ1-1,TGTGCCAGCAGCCCGTACCAAGGCTACCTGAACACTGAAGCTTTCTTT,CASSPYQGYLNTEAFF
once,TRBV9,14,TRBD1,TRBJ2-5,TGTGCCAGCAGCGTCGACAGGGCGAAAGAGACCCAGTACTTC,CASSVDRAKETQYF
.,TRBV28,14,TRBD1,TRBJ1-2,TGTGCCAGCAGCATCGGACAGGGGGCCACCGGCTACACCTTC,CASSIGQGATGYTF
.,TRBV27,19,.,TRBJ1-1,TGTGCCAGCAAATTGCGGGGTTTGTGGGGACAAGGGATTAACACTGAAGCTTTCTTT,CASKLRGLWGQGINTEAFF
.,TRBV11-2,14,.,TRBJ2-3,TGTGCCAGCAGTGAGACTATAAGCACAGATACGCAGTATTTT,CASSETISTDTQYF
.,TRBV10-3,12,TRBD2,TRBJ2-5,TGTGCCACAGGGACTAGCGGAGAGACCCAGTACTTC,CATGTSGETQYF
.,TRBV10-2,18,TRBD2,TRBJ2-1,TGCGCCAGCAGCCGTAGCGGGAGGGCCCAGAGCTCCTACAATGAGCAGTTCTTC,CASSRSGRAQSSYNEQFF
.,TRBV14,12,.,TRBJ2-3,TGTGCCAGCAGCCATGGGGCAGATACGCAGTATTTT,CASSHGADTQYF
.,TRBV19,11,.,TRBJ1-1,TGTGCCAGCAGATCCGTGGGGCGCGCTTTCTTT,CASRSVGRAFF
.,TRBV2,10,.,TRBJ1-1,TGTGCTCTAGGGAACACTGAAGCTTTCTTT,CALGNTEAFF
.,TRBV4-3,15,TRBD2,TRBJ2-5,TGCGCCAGCAGCCAAGATTGGGGGGGCCAAGAGACCCAGTACTTC,CASSQDWGGQETQYF
.,TRBV18,15,TRBD1,TRBJ2-2,TGTGCCAGCTCACCGGGGACAGTCGACACCGGGGAGCTGTTTTTT,CASSPGTVDTGELFF
.,TRBV7-2,13,.,TRBJ2-5,TGTGCCAGCAGCACAACTAGGGGGGAGACCCAGTACTTC,CASSTTRGETQYF
.,TRBV18,14,TRBD1,TRBJ2-7,TGTGCCAGCTCGTCCGGGACAGGGGGCGCCGAGCAGTACTTC,CASSSGTGGAEQYF
once,TRBV5-1,17,TRBD1,TRBJ2-7,TGCGCCAGCAGCTCGCACCCGGGACAGAATTCTATCTACGAGCAGTACTTC,CASSSHPGQNSIYEQYF